This TCR beta chain was sequenced in a study of blood T cell repertoires in COVID-19. Study summary: The United States, Italy and Spain provided the acute and convalescent COVID-19 samples. Sources were T cells, B-cell-depleted T cells, or PBMCs; the material itself was cDNA or gDNA.

Authors' data handling: Estimates of nucleated cell counts were drawn from the amplification of reference gene primers. Sequencing was performed with immunoSEQ multiplex PCR; in TCRdb, only in-frame clones are kept and a portion is missing. V, J and clone size derive from that table, while D and trimming were established from the DNA sequence. This sample has approximately 90,000 clones, with less than 90% found just once. The CDR3 consists of 13 residues. Germline V gene lookup returns CDR1 ENHRY and CDR2 SYGVKD. The V gene end was trimmed by 10 bases and the J gene end by 0 bases; junction bases not matched to a gene: 3.

The rearrangement links TRBV10-3 to TRBJ1-3; 7 bases match TRBD1. The material sequenced was peripheral blood. This clonotype was obtained from a woman of 80 years or more with acute or convalescent COVID-19. The CDR3 loop reads CATRQGSGNTIYF. DNA for the CDR3: TGTGCCACCCGACAGGGCTCTGGAAACACCATATATTTT.